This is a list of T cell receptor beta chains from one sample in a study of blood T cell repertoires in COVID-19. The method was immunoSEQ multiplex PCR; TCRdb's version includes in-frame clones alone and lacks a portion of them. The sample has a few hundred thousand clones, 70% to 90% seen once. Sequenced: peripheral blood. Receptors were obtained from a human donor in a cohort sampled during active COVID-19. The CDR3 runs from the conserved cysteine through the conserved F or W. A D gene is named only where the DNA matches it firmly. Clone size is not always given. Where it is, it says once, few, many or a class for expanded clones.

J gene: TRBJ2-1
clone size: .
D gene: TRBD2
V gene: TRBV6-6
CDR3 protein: CASSRLAGELGDEQFF
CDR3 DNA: TGTGCCAGCAGTCGACTAGCGGGAGAGCTGGGGGATGAGCAGTTCTTC

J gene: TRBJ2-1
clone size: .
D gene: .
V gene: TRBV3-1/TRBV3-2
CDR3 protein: CASSQDSRSSYNEQFF
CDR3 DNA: TGTGCCAGCAGCCAAGATAGTAGGAGCTCCTACAATGAGCAGTTCTTC

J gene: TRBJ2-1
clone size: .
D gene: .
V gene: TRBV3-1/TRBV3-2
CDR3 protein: CASSQGPPYNEQFF
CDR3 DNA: TGTGCCAGCAGCCAAGGTCCCCCTTACAATGAGCAGTTCTTC

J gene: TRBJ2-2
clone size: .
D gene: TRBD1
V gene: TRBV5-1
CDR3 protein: CASSSRQGGTGELFF
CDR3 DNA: TGCGCCAGCAGCAGTAGACAGGGTGGCACCGGGGAGCTGTTTTTT

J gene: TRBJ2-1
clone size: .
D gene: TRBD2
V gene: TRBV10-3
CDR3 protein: CAISVREGLEANEQFF
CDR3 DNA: TGTGCCATCAGCGTCCGTGAGGGACTAGAGGCAAATGAGCAGTTCTTC

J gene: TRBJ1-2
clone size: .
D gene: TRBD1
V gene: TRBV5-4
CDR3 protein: CASSPFRDRAYGYTF
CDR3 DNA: TGTGCCAGCAGCCCTTTTCGGGACAGGGCCTATGGCTACACCTTC

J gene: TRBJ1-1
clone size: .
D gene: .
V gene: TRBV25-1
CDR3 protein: CASSEYREREAFF
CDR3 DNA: TGTGCCAGCAGTGAATACAGGGAACGTGAAGCTTTCTTT

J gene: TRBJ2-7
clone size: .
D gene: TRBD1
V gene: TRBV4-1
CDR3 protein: CASSLGTVFTYEQYF
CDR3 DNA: TGCGCCAGCAGTCTCGGGACAGTTTTTACCTACGAGCAGTACTTC

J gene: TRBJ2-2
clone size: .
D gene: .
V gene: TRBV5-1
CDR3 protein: CASSPDPINTGELFF
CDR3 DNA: TGCGCCAGCAGCCCCGATCCTATAAACACCGGGGAGCTGTTTTTT

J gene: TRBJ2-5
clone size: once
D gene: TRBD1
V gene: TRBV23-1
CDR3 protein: CASSQSVDKLGGGETQYF
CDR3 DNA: TGCGCCAGCAGCCAAAGTGTCGATAAGTTAGGGGGCGGAGAGACCCAGTACTTC

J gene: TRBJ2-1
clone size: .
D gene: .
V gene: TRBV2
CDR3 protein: CASRLLAYNEQFF
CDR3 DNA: TGTGCCAGCAGGCTACTAGCCTACAATGAGCAGTTCTTC

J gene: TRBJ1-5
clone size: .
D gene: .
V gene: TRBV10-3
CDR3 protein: CAISDSNQPQHF
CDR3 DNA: TGTGCCATCTCTGACAGTAATCAGCCCCAGCATTTT

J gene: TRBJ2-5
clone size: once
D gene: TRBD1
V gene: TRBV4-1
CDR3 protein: CASSQDNRGLMETQYF
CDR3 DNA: TGCGCCAGCAGCCAAGATAACAGGGGGCTTATGGAGACCCAGTACTTC

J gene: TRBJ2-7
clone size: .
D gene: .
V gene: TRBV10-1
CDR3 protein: CASSNSTYEQYF
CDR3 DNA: TGCGCCAGCAGCAACTCTACCTACGAGCAGTACTTC

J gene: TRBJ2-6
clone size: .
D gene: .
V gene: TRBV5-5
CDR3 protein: CASSLVAGGTGANVLTF
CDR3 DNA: TGTGCCAGCAGCTTGGTGGCAGGGGGGACAGGGGCCAACGTCCTGACTTTC